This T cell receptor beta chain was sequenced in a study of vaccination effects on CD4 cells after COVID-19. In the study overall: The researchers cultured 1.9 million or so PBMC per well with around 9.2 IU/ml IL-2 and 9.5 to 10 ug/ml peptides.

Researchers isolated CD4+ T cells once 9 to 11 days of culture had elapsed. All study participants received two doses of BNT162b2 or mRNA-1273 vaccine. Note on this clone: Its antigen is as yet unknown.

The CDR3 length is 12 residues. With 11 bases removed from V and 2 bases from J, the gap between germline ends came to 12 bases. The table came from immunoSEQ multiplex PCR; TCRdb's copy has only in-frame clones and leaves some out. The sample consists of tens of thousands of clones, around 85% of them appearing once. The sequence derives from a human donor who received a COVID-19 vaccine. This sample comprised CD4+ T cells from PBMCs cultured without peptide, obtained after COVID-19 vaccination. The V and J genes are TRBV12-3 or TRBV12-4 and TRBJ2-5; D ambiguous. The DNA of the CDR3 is TGTGCCGTTGGGCCATGTCAAGAGACCCAGTACTTC. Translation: CAVGPCQETQYF.